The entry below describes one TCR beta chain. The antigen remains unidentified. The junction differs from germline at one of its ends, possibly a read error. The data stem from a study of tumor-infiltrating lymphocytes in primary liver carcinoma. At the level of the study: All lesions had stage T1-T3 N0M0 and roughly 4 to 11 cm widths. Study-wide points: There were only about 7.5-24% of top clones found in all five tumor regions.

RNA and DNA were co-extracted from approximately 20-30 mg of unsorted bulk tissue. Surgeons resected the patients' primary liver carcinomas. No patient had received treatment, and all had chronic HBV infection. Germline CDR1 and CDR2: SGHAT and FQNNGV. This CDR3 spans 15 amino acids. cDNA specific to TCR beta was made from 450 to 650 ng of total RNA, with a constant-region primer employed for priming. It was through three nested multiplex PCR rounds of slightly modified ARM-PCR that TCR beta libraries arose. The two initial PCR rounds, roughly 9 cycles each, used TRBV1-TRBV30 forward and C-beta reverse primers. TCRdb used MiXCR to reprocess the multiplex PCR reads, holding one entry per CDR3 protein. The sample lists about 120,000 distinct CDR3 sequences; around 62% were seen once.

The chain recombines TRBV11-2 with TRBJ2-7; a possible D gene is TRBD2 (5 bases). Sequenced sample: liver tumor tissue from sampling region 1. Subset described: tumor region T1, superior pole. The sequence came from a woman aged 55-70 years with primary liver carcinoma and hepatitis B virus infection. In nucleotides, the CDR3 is TGTGCCAGAAGCTTATATGGGGTGGAGGTCTACGAGCAGTACTTC. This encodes CARSLYGVEVYEQYF.